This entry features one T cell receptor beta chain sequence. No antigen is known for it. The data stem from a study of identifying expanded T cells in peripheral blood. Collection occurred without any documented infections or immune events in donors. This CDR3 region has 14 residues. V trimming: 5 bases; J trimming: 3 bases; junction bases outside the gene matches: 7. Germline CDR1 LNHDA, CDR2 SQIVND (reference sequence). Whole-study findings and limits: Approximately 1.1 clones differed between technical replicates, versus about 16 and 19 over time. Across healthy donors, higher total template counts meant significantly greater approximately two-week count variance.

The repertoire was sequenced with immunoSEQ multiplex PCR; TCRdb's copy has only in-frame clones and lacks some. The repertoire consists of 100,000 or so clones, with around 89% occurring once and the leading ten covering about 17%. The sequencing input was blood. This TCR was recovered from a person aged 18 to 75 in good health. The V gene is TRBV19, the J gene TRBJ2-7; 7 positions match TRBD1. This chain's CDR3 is CASSPGQSDYEQYF. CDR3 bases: TGTGCCAGTAGTCCGGGACAGAGCGACTACGAGCAGTACTTC.